One and the same sample provided the 5 T cell receptor beta chains below, sequenced in a study of human T cells and chemical hapten exposure. Indicated time point: patch test 2, 6 weeks after DPC sensitization. This sample's treatment: therapeutic diphenylcyclopropenone sensitization with weekly scalp DPC. TCRdb processed the RACE reads anew with MiXCR; each CDR3 protein has one entry. The data show 350,000 to 400,000 distinct CDR3 sequences, about 6% seen once. The sequencing here drew on whole blood, taken in connection with sensitization to the hapten diphenylcyclopropenone (DPC). The receptor set was obtained from a woman aged 18 to 35 with alopecia areata. Some clones in this sample may be carry-over from other donors' samples.

This chain connects TRBV15 to TRBJ2-1; weak D call: TRBD1 (5 bases). The V gene's germline CDR1 is LNHNV and CDR2 YYDKDF (reference sequence). CDR3 length equals 15 residues. Trimming cost V 4 bases and J 2 bases, with 12 bases left between them. The CDR3 sequence: CATSIAMTAYNEQFF. The CDR3 DNA follows: TGTGCCACCAGCATTGCAATGACAGCCTACAATGAGCAGTTCTTC.

This clonotype was counted at least ten times. The genes are TRBV6-1 and TRBJ1-6; 8 bases line up with TRBD1. After removal of 0 bases from V and 8 bases from J, the junction contained 6 bases not matched to a gene. Germline-derived CDR1 and CDR2 are MNHNS and SASEGT. This CDR3 contains 16 residues. CDR3 nucleotide sequence: TGTGCCAGCAGTGAAGCGTGGGGACAGGCACATTCACCCCTCCACTTT. As protein: CASSEAWGQAHSPLHF.

This clonotype was detected a few times. The CDR3 nucleotides are TGTGCCAGCAGTCCCGCCGGGACAGGGTTAAACACTGAAGCTTTCTTT. Translating gives CASSPAGTGLNTEAFF. The chain recombines TRBV11-1 with TRBJ1-1; 9 nucleotides line up with TRBD1. This CDR3 spans 16 amino acids. V dropped 6 bases and J dropped 2; count of bases not matched to a gene: 10. Per the germline V gene, CDR1 is SGHAT and CDR2 is FQDESV (reference sequence). The full variable domain, rest sourced from reference TRBV11-1 and TRBJ1-1, is EAEVAQSPRYKITEKSQAVAFWCDPISGHATLYWYRQILGQGPELLVQFQDESVVDDSQLPKDRFSAERLKGVDSTLKIQPAELGDSAMYLCASSPAGTGLNTEAFFGQGTRLTVV.

This chain uses TRBV5-4 with TRBJ2-3; 7 positions match TRBD1. V dropped 1 base and J dropped 4; count of bases not matched to a gene: 6. The CDR3 runs to 15 residues. From germline, CDR1 is SGHNT and CDR2 YYREEE (reference sequence). The CDR3 sequence is CASSLSPQGSDTQYF. CDR3 in DNA: TGTGCCAGCAGCTTGTCCCCACAGGGGTCAGATACGCAGTATTTT.

The chain has TRBV2 and TRBJ2-3; 9 bases agree with TRBD2. Germline CDR1 reads SNHLY; CDR2 reads FYNNEI. The CDR3 loop spans 14 amino acids. With V trimmed by 2 bases and J by 6 bases, 3 bases remained unmatched. CDR3 coding DNA: TGTGCCAGCAGTGAACTAGCGGGGCCGGATACGCAGTATTTT. It translates to CASSELAGPDTQYF.